This T cell receptor (beta chain) was captured by sequencing in a study of shared clonotypes between healthy human individuals (dated by TCRdb to the early 2020s). About the full investigation: The cohort included three men and a couple of women between 18 and 49 years of age. For each donor, three plates each were used for CD4 naive and CD4 memory, two plates were used for CD8 naive, and one plate was used for CD8 memory. The study deeply sequenced blood TCR repertoires of several healthy adults to estimate repertoire size and the extent of clonotype sharing between individuals. To increase sequencing depth and limit assay-specific biases, different laboratories used diverse techniques to prepare libraries and sequence TCR repertoires. Leukapheresis yielded between about 0.8 and 8.9 billion PBMCs per donor. Results the study describes overall, beyond this receptor: Because the study included only a small number of donors, the genetic and exposure-history diversity represented was limited. Sharing across a few donors was observed for 5% to 6.5% of naive CD4, 3% to 4% of naive CD8, about 2.5% of memory CD4, and roughly 0.4% of memory CD8 clonotypes. Pairwise subsampling led to the expectation that sequencing depth would affect the degree of clonotype sharing among donors. Higher generation probabilities were observed for clonotypes shared by all four sorted-subset donors than for non-shared clonotypes. Only blood was sampled, and tissue TCR repertoires likely differ from those in blood. Rarefaction of sorted-subset datasets indicated incomplete sequencing despite the large sequencing depth. Naive subsets generally had larger estimated clonotype richness than memory subsets did.

To note about this clone: No antigen is known for it. No quality values exist for individual bases; no much larger clone is one base distant.

Using the deep immunoSEQ assay, TCR CDR3 regions were amplified from genomic DNA by multiplex PCR. For each cell subset, the extracted genomic DNA was distributed evenly across all wells of several immunoSEQ 96-well plates, and each plate served as one replicate. For sorted subsets, each replicate PCR was loaded with about 200 ng genomic DNA, equivalent to 25,000 to 35,000 T cell genomes. The purified libraries were quantified using a Qubit 3.0 fluorometer, sized with a Bioanalyzer 2100, and then quantified again using the KAPA Library Quantification kit. Every immunoSEQ 96-well plate was sequenced on a dedicated single-read 150-cycle Illumina NextSeq 550 flow cell. The published analysis was carried out like this. The immunoSEQ output contained only junctional sequences without quality scores, so filtering could not match that applied to full-length reads. To assign V/J genes and CDR3, sequences were annotated against IMGT germline references using PyIR, a Python wrapper for IgBLAST v1.9. Reads with weak V/J assignments (E-value above 1e-6), missing CDR3, stop codons, out-of-frame junctions, or ambiguous translated residues were removed. V3J clonotypes were defined as sequences sharing the same inferred V gene, J gene, and CDR3 amino acid sequence. Percentage overlap between repertoires was computed as shared unique clonotypes divided by the size of the smaller repertoire. Richness of each repertoire was evaluated using RTK rarefaction, the Chao1 estimator, and Recon v2.1 estimates of unobserved clonotypes. Generation probabilities for all TCRbeta clonotypes obtained by the gDNA method from a handful of donors were computed using OLGA. TCRdb retrieved this table from immuneACCESS and kept in-frame rearrangements only. Not all clones are present; in checked studies, unresolved V genes account for under half, and no reason is known for the remainder. Clonal size and the V and J genes are those of that table, whereas D and trimming came from the DNA. This sample gives approximately 1.9 million clones in total; around 95% of them show up just once. The top ten constitute over 1.5% of the sample.

CD8 naive samples were CD45RO-negative cells positively selected for CCR7, giving a CD45RA+CCR7+ population that excluded TemRA cells. The donors were healthy, HIV-negative adults who had no recently reported acute infections or vaccinations. Every donor was a Caucasian adult living in Nashville, Tennessee, USA. Blood was obtained by leukapheresis, after which PBMCs were separated by Ficoll-Histopaque density gradient centrifugation and cryopreserved in liquid nitrogen vapor phase. Analytical flow cytometry was used to check the purity and quantity of every magnetically sorted T cell population. Genomic DNA was isolated from each sorted fraction and quantified by UV absorbance on a Nanodrop 2000c. Sequenced material: naive CD8+ T cells from PBMCs. The cell subset or site label here, explained by the study, means: CD45RA+CCR7+. The sequence was collected from a man between 18 and 35 years old in good health. Some clones in this sample may be carry-over from other donors' samples.

The CDR3 loop reads CASSENRGGNIQYF. The nucleotide sequence reads as follows: TGTGCCAGCAGCGAGAACAGGGGGGGAAACATTCAGTACTTC. The sequence links TRBV9 to TRBJ2-4; D gene: possibly TRBD1, on 8 matching bases. Counted from cysteine to phenylalanine, this CDR3 has 14 amino acids. Just CDR3 DNA is preserved here, 42 bases in frame from base 1. CDR1 and CDR2 are drawn from the germline V gene: SGDLS, YYNGEE. Trimming takes 3 bases from V and 6 bases from J, and the germline ends sit 13 bases apart.